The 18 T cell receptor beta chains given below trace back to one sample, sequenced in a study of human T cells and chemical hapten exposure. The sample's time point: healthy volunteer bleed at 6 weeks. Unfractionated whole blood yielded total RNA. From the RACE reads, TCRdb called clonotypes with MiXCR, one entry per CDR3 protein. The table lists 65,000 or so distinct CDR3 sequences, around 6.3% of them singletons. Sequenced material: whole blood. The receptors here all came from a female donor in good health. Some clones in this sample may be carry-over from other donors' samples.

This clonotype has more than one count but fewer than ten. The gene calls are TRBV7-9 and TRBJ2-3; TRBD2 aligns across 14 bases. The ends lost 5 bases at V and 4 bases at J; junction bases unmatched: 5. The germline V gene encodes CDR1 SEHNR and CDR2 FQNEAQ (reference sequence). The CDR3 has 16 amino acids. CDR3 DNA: TGTGCCAGCAGCGAAGGACTAGCGGGAGGCTCAGATACGCAGTATTTT. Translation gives CASSEGLAGGSDTQYF.

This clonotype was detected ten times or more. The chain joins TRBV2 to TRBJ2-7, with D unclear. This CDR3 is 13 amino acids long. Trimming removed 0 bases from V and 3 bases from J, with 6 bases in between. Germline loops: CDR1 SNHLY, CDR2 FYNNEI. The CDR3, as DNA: TGTGCCAGCAGTGAAGCTGGGTACTACGAGCAGTACTTC. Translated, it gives CASSEAGYYEQYF.

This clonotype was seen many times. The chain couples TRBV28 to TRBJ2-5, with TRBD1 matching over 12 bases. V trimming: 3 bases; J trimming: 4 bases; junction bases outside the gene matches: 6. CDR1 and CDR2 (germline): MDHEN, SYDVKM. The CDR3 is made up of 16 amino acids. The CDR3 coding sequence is TGTGCCAGCAGTTTGAGGGGACAGGGGGCACGAGAGACCCAGTACTTC. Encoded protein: CASSLRGQGARETQYF.

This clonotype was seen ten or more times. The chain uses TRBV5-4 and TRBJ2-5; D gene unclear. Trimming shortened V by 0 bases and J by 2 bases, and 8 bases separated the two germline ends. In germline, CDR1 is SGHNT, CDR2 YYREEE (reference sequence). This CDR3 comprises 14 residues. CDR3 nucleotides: TGTGCCAGCAGCTTGGTTCAGCAACAAGAGACCCAGTACTTC. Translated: CASSLVQQQETQYF.

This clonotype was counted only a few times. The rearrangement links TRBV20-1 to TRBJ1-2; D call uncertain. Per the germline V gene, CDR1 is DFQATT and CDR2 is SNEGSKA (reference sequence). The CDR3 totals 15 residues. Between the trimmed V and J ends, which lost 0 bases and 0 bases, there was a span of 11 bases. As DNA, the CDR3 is TGCAGTGCTAGAGATCGGACTGTAGCTAACTATGGCTACACCTTC. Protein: CSARDRTVANYGYTF.

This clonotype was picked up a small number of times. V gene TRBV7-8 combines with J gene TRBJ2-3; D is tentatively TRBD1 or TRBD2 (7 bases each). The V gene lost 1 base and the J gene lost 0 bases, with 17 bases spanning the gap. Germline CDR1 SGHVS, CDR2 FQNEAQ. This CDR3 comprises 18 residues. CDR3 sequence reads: CASSLDSRQGLSTDTQYF. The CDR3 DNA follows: TGTGCCAGCAGCTTAGATTCAAGACAGGGACTAAGCACAGATACGCAGTATTTT.

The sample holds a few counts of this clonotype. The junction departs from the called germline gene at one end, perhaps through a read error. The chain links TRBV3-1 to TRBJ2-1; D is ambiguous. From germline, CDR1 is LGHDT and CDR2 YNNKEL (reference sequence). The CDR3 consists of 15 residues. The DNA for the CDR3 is TGTGCCAGCAGCCAATTGGGGTTGGTGGGGTCGGAGCGGTTCTTC. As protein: CASSQLGLVGSERFF.

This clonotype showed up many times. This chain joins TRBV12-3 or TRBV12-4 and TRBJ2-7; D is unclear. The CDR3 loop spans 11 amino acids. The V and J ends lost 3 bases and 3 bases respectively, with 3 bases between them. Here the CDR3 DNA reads TGTGCCAGCAGTTTGAACTACGAGCAGTACTTC. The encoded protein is CASSLNYEQYF.

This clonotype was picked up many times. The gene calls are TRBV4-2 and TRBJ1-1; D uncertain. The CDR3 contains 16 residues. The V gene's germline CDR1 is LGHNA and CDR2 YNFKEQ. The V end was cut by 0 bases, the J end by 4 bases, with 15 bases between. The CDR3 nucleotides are TGTGCCAGCAGCCAAGAATTTTGGCAGGTGGGCACTGAAGCTTTCTTT. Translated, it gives CASSQEFWQVGTEAFF.

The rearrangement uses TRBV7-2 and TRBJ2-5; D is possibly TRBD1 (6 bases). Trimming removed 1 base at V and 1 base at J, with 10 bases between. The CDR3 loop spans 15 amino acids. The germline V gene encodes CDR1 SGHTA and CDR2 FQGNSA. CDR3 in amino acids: CASSLGQVSQETQYF. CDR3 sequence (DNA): TGTGCCAGCAGCTTAGGACAGGTCTCCCAAGAGACCCAGTACTTC.

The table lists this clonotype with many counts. The CDR3 DNA reads as TGTGCCAGCAGAGGGGGGGGAGCATTAGCGGGAGTCACAGATACGCAGTATTTT. Residues: CASRGGGALAGVTDTQYF. This chain links TRBV28 with TRBJ2-3; 9 nucleotides line up with TRBD2. Germline lookup yields CDR1 MDHEN and CDR2 SYDVKM. The CDR3 totals 18 residues. Unmatched junction bases numbered 15, after V lost 6 bases and J lost 2 bases.

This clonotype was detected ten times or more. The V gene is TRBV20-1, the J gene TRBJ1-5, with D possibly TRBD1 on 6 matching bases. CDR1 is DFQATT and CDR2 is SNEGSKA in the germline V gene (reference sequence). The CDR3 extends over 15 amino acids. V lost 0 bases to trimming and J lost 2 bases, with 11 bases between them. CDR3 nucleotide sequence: TGCAGTGCTAGAGATAGGGCAGGGGGCAATCAGCCCCAGCATTTT. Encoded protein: CSARDRAGGNQPQHF.

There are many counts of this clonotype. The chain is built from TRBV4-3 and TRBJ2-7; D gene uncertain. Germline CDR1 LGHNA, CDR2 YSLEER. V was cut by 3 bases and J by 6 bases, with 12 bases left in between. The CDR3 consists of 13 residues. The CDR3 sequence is CASSQVQGREQYF. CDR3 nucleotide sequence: TGCGCCAGCAGCCAGGTTCAAGGGCGCGAGCAGTACTTC.

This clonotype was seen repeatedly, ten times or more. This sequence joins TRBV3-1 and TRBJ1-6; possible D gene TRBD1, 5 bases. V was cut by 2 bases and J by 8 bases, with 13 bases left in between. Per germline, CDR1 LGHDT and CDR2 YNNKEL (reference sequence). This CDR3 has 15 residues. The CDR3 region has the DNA TGTGCCAGCAGCCAATACTCAGGGAGCGATTCACCCCTCCACTTT. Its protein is CASSQYSGSDSPLHF.

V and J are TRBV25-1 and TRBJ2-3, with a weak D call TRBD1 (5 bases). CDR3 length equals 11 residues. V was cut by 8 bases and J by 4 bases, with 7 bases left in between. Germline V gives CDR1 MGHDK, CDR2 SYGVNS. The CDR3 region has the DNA TGTGCCAGCTCAGGGTCAGATACGCAGTATTTT. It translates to CASSGSDTQYF.

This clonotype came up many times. This CDR3 reads CASSRGLDGYTF. The CDR3 DNA reads as TGCGCCAGCAGCAGGGGGCTGGATGGCTACACCTTC. The chain has TRBV10-2 and TRBJ1-2; 8 nucleotides agree with TRBD1. The J segment lost 6 bases and the V segment lost 6 bases, leaving 3 bases of the junction unmatched. The CDR3 runs 12 residues. Germline lookup yields CDR1 WSHSY and CDR2 SAAADI.

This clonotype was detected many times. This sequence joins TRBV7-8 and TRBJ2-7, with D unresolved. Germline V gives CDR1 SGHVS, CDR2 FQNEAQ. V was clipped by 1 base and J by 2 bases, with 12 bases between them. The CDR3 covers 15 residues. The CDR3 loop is CASSLERAPPYEQYF. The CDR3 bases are TGTGCCAGCAGCTTAGAACGGGCCCCCCCCTACGAGCAGTACTTC.

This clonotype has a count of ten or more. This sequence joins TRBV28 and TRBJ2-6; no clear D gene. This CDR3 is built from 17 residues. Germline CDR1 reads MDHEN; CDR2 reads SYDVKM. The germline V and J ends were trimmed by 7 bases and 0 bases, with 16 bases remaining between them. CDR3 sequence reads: CASTTTYEVSGANVLTF. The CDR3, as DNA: TGTGCCAGCACGACGACATATGAAGTCTCTGGGGCCAACGTCCTGACTTTC.